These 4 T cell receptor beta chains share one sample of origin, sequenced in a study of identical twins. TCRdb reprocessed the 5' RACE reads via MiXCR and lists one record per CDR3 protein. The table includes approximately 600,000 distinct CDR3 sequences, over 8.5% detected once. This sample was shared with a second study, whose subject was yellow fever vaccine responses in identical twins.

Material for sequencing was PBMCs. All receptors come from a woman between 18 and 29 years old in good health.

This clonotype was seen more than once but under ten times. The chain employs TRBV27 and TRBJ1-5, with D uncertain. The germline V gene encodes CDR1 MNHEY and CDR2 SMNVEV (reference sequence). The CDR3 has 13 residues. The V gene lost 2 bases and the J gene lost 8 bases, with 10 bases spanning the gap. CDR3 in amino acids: CASSLGGNKPQHF. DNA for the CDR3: TGTGCCAGCAGTTTAGGTGGGAACAAGCCCCAGCATTTT.

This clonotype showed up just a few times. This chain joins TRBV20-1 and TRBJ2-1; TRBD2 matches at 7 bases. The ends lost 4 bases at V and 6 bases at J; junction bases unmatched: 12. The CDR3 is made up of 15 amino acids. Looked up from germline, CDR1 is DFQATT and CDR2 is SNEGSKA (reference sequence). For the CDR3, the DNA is TGCAGTGCTAATAAAAAATGGCGGGAGACCAATGAGCAGTTCTTC. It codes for CSANKKWRETNEQFF.

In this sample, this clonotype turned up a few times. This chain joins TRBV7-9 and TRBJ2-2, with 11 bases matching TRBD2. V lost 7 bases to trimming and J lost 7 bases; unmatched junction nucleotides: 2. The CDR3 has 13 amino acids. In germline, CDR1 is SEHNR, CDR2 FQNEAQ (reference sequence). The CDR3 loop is CASTLAGGGELFF. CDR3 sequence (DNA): TGTGCCAGCACCCTAGCGGGAGGCGGGGAGCTGTTTTTT.

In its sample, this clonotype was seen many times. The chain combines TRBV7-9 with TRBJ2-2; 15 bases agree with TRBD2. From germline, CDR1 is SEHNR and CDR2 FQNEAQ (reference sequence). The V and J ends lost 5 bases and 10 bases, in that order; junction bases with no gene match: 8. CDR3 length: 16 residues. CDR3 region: CASSPGLAGGHAELFF. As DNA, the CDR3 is TGTGCCAGCAGCCCCGGACTAGCGGGAGGGCACGCGGAGCTGTTTTTT.